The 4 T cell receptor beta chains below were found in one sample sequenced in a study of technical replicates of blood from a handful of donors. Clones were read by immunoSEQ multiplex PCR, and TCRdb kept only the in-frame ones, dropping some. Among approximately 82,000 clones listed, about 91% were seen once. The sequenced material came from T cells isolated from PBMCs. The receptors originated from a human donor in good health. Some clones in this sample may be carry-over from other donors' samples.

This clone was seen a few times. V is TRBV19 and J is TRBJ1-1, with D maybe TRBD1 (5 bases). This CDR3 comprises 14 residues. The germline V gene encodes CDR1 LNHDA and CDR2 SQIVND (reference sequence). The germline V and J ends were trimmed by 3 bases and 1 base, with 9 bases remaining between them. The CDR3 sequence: CASSMRQGNTEAFF. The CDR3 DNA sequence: TGTGCCAGTAGTATGCGTCAGGGGAACACTGAAGCTTTCTTT.

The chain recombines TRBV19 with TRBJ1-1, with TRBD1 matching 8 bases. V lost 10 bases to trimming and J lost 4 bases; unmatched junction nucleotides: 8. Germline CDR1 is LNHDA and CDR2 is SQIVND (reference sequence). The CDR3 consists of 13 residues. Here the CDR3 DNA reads TGTGCCACCACTTCACAGGGGGTCACTGAAGCTTTCTTT. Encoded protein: CATTSQGVTEAFF. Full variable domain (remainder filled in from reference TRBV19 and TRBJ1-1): DGGITQSPKYLFRKEGQNVTLSCEQNLNHDAMYWYRQDPGQGLRLIYYSQIVNDFQKGDIAEGYSVSREKKESFPLTVTSAQKNPTAFYLCATTSQGVTEAFFGQGTRLTVV.

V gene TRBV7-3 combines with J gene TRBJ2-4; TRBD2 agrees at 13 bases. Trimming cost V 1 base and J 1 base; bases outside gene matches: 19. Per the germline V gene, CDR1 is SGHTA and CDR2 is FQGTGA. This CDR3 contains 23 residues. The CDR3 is CASSLMNSVGGTSGTWAKNIQYF. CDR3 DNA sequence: TGTGCCAGCAGCTTAATGAATTCCGTTGGGGGGACTAGCGGGACGTGGGCCAAAAACATTCAGTACTTC.

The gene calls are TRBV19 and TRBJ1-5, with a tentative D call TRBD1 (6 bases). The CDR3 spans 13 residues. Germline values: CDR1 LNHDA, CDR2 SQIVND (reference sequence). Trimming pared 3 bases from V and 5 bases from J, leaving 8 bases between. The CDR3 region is CASSMAGDQPQHF. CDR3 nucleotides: TGTGCCAGTAGTATGGCAGGGGATCAGCCCCAGCATTTT.